These 10 T cell receptor beta chains originate from one sample sequenced in a study of T cells in Graves' hyperthyroidism and ophthalmopathy. TCR beta CDR3 regions were amplified from RNA transcripts. First-round RT-PCR targeting the TCR CDR3 was performed with the HTBI primer set. From the multiplex PCR reads, TCRdb called clonotypes with MiXCR, one entry per CDR3 protein. The table includes approximately 500,000 distinct CDR3 sequences, roughly 46% detected once. The sequenced sample consisted of peripheral blood or thyroid tissue (not recorded which). These receptors were collected from a young woman with Graves' hyperthyroidism.

This clonotype was detected many times. The chain is built from TRBV6-6 and TRBJ1-2; D not certain. The CDR3 length is 16 residues. Trimming pared 6 bases from V and 7 bases from J, leaving 24 bases between. Germline CDR1 and CDR2: MNHNY and SVGAGI (reference sequence). CDR3 DNA sequence: TGTGCCAGCAGCCGTACGGTAGCTGCAGGCGCAGCTGGCTACACCTTC. Translated, it gives CASSRTVAAGAAGYTF.

This clonotype was observed at least ten times. The CDR3 sequence is CASSSLTGPYEQYF. The CDR3 DNA sequence: TGTGCCAGCAGTTCCCTGACAGGGCCGTACGAGCAGTACTTC. The chain joins TRBV27 to TRBJ2-7; 7 bases fit TRBD1. The CDR3 loop spans 14 amino acids. Germline V gene data show CDR1 as MNHEY and CDR2 as SMNVEV (reference sequence). J was trimmed by 4 bases and V by 4 bases; bases with no gene match: 7.

The chain recombines TRBV7-9 with TRBJ2-7; 9 bases agree with TRBD1. This CDR3 has 14 amino acids. The germline gives CDR1 SEHNR, CDR2 FQNEAQ (reference sequence). The J segment lost 3 bases and the V segment lost 6 bases, leaving 6 bases of the junction unmatched. The CDR3 is CASSRDRVGYEQYF. In DNA, the CDR3 is TGTGCCAGCAGTCGGGACAGGGTTGGCTACGAGCAGTACTTC. The variable domain in full, completed from reference TRBV7-9 and TRBJ2-7, reads DTGVSQNPRHKITKRGQNVTFRCDPISEHNRLYWYRQTLGQGPEFLTYFQNEAQLEKSRLLSDRFSAERPKGSFSTLEIQRTEQGDSAMYLCASSRDRVGYEQYFGPGTRLTVT.

V is TRBV7-2 and J is TRBJ1-6; the D gene is possibly TRBD1 (6 bases). Between the trimmed V and J ends, which lost 5 bases and 8 bases, there was a span of 19 bases. Germline CDR1 is SGHTA and CDR2 is FQGNSA. The CDR3 is 16 residues long. The CDR3 DNA is TGTGCCAGCAGCACACGGACAGCACCGGAGGATTCACCCCTCCACTTT. This gives the protein CASSTRTAPEDSPLHF. The full variable domain, with the rest looked up from reference TRBV7-2 and TRBJ1-6, is GAGVSQSPSNKVTEKGKDVELRCDPISGHTALYWYRQSLGQGLEFLIYFQGNSAPDKSGLPSDRFSAERTGGSVSTLTIQRTQQEDSAVYLCASSTRTAPEDSPLHFGNGTRLTVT.

The rearrangement joins TRBV7-9 to TRBJ1-1, with a tentative D call TRBD1 (6 bases). The CDR3 extends over 13 amino acids. V was pared by 5 bases and J by 6 bases, with 13 bases between. Germline V gene lookup returns CDR1 SEHNR and CDR2 FQNEAQ (reference sequence). The CDR3 sequence: CASSLSGASEAFF. CDR3 sequence (DNA): TGTGCCAGCAGCCTCTCGGGGGCATCTGAAGCTTTCTTT.

This clonotype was detected ten times or more. This chain uses TRBV5-6 with TRBJ2-5, with TRBD2 matching 7 bases. Germline V CDR1 and CDR2: SGHDT, YYEEEE. The CDR3 is made up of 15 amino acids. V was pared by 0 bases and J by 6 bases, with 8 bases of the junction left unmatched. The CDR3 DNA reads as TGTGCCAGCAGCTTGGCCTCCGGGACTACGCAGACCCAGTACTTC. It translates to CASSLASGTTQTQYF.

The chain uses TRBV29-1 and TRBJ2-1; D ambiguous. Germline V gives CDR1 SQVTM, CDR2 ANQGSEA. CDR3 length: 12 residues. The V end lost 3 bases, the J end lost 4 bases, and 7 bases lay between the germline ends. In nucleotides, the CDR3 is TGCAGCGTTGAGGGCCGTTACAATGAGCAGTTCTTC. Its protein is CSVEGRYNEQFF.

This clonotype has a count of ten or more. The rearrangement uses TRBV20-1 and TRBJ2-7; D might be TRBD2 (5 bases). The CDR3 totals 12 residues. CDR1 is DFQATT and CDR2 is SNEGSKA in the germline V gene (reference sequence). With 5 bases removed from V and 5 bases from J, the gap between germline ends came to 13 bases. CDR3 coding DNA: TGCAGTGCTCCGTACACTAGAAACGAGCAGTACTTC. This gives the protein CSAPYTRNEQYF.

This clonotype was counted at least ten times. V and J are TRBV24-1 and TRBJ1-1, with D perhaps matching TRBD1 (5 bases). The CDR3 is 15 residues long. V was cut by 2 bases and J by 3 bases, with 12 bases left in between. The germline V gene has CDR1 KGHDR and CDR2 SFDVKD. DNA of the CDR3: TGTGCCACCAGTGATTCGAGGGGAGTGTACACTGAAGCTTTCTTT. Translating it yields CATSDSRGVYTEAFF.

This clonotype was seen many times. The rearrangement links TRBV3-1 to TRBJ1-4; D unclear. The V gene's germline CDR1 is LGHDT and CDR2 YNNKEL (reference sequence). V lost 0 bases and J 8 bases, leaving 4 bases between the germline ends. This CDR3 is built from 12 residues. Here the CDR3 reads CASSQELEKLFF. The CDR3 region has the DNA TGTGCCAGCAGCCAAGAACTCGAAAAACTGTTTTTT.